The 14 T cell receptor beta chains given below trace back to one sample, sequenced in a study of blood T cell repertoires in COVID-19. The assay was immunoSEQ multiplex PCR, and TCRdb's table has in-frame clones only and misses some. The sample consists of 200,000 or so clones, around 82% of them appearing once. Sequenced input: peripheral blood. These TCRs come from a woman in her sixties or seventies with acute or convalescent COVID-19.

This clone was recorded a few times. The CDR3 loop is CAISESAGKATDTQYF. CDR3 sequence (DNA): TGTGCCATCAGTGAGTCGGCGGGGAAAGCCACAGATACGCAGTATTTT. The chain joins TRBV10-3 to TRBJ2-3, with D tentatively TRBD2 (6 bases). CDR1 and CDR2 from the germline V gene are ENHRY and SYGVKD. Trimming removed 0 bases from V and 2 bases from J, with 12 bases in between. CDR3 length: 16 residues.

The chain combines TRBV5-1 with TRBJ2-6; D is perhaps TRBD1 (6 bases). Germline CDR1 reads SGHRS; CDR2 reads YFSETQ. The V gene lost 4 bases and the J gene lost 2 bases, with 19 bases spanning the gap. This CDR3 region has 18 residues. CDR3: CASSARDLTGTGANVLTF. Here the CDR3 DNA reads TGCGCCAGCAGCGCTAGAGATTTGACAGGCACTGGGGCCAACGTCCTGACTTTC.

The rearrangement uses TRBV6-5 and TRBJ1-1; possibly TRBD1 for D (6 bases). The germline V and J ends were trimmed by 7 bases and 3 bases, with 18 bases remaining between them. The CDR3 runs to 15 residues. The germline V gene has CDR1 MNHEY and CDR2 SVGAGI. The chain's CDR3 is CASTGGGLGDTEAFF. The CDR3, as DNA: TGTGCCAGCACCGGGGGGGGGCTGGGGGACACTGAAGCTTTCTTT.

V and J are TRBV3-1 (or the pseudogene TRBV3-2) and TRBJ1-2; the D is unclear. V was cut by 2 bases and J by 4 bases, with 14 bases left in between. Germline CDR1 and CDR2: LGHDT and YNNKEL (reference sequence). This CDR3 is built from 15 residues. This CDR3 is CASSQREDPFYGYTF. CDR3 DNA: TGTGCCAGCAGCCAACGGGAGGACCCTTTCTATGGCTACACCTTC.

This chain joins TRBV16 and TRBJ2-3; D possibly corresponds to TRBD1 (6 bases). Trimming pared 6 bases from V and 10 bases from J, leaving 17 bases between. The CDR3 is made up of 13 amino acids. Germline V gene lookup returns CDR1 KGHSY and CDR2 FQNENV. The CDR3 loop reads CASSSLNRDSQYF. DNA of the CDR3: TGTGCCAGCAGTTCTTTGAACAGGGATTCGCAGTATTTT.

The rearrangement links TRBV5-4 to TRBJ1-4; 7 bases fit TRBD1. The ends lost 4 bases at V and 5 bases at J; junction bases unmatched: 8. The CDR3 loop spans 15 amino acids. Germline V gene sequence: CDR1 SGHNT, CDR2 YYREEE (reference sequence). Here the CDR3 DNA reads TGTGCCAGCAGCACGGGGGACAGCGACAATGAAAAACTGTTTTTT. Its translation: CASSTGDSDNEKLFF.

The chain couples TRBV7-2 to TRBJ2-1; 11 bases map to TRBD2. Germline loops: CDR1 SGHTA, CDR2 FQGNSA. V gave up 4 bases and J gave up 2 bases; unmatched junction bases: 4. The CDR3 is 16 residues long. CDR3 region: CASSSVAGGPYNEQFF. CDR3 coding DNA: TGTGCCAGCAGCTCGGTAGCGGGAGGGCCCTACAATGAGCAGTTCTTC.

This clone was seen once. The CDR3 loop is CASSPAIRYGYTF. CDR3 nucleotide sequence: TGTGCCAGCAGCCCCGCGATCCGCTATGGCTACACCTTC. This rearrangement joins TRBV7-2 to TRBJ1-2, with no clear D. Germline V gene data show CDR1 as SGHTA and CDR2 as FQGNSA. There are 13 residues in the CDR3. The V and J ends lost 5 bases and 4 bases respectively, with 11 bases between them.

This clone was seen more than once but under ten times. This rearrangement joins TRBV11-3 to TRBJ2-1; TRBD1 aligns across 7 bases. There are 16 residues in the CDR3. Germline V gives CDR1 SGHNT, CDR2 YENEEA. The V and J ends lost 5 bases and 0 bases, in that order; junction bases with no gene match: 7. CDR3 sequence: CASSGSGQRSYNEQFF. The CDR3 bases are TGTGCCAGCAGCGGCTCGGGACAGCGCTCCTACAATGAGCAGTTCTTC.

This chain joins TRBV7-3 and TRBJ2-1; a weak D match, TRBD1 (5 bases). The germline V gene encodes CDR1 SGHTA and CDR2 FQGTGA. The CDR3 runs to 13 residues. The V gene lost 4 bases and the J gene lost 10 bases, with 14 bases spanning the gap. The DNA of the CDR3 is TGTGCCAGCAGCTCTACAGGTTCTGGGGAGCAGTTCTTC. It is translated as CASSSTGSGEQFF.

J is TRBJ1-1 and V is TRBV28, with D maybe TRBD1 (6 bases). In germline, CDR1 is MDHEN, CDR2 SYDVKM. The V and J ends lost 1 base and 2 bases respectively, with 11 bases between them. This CDR3 is built from 15 residues. The chain's CDR3 is CASSLSEGTNTEAFF. Written as DNA, the CDR3 is TGTGCCAGCAGTTTATCAGAGGGGACAAACACTGAAGCTTTCTTT.

CDR3 residues: CASSEGSRGPYEQYF. The CDR3 DNA follows: TGTGCCAGCAGTGAGGGGTCCCGCGGGCCCTACGAGCAGTACTTC. This rearrangement joins TRBV6-4 to TRBJ2-7; tentative D call: TRBD2 (5 bases). The germline V and J ends were trimmed by 3 bases and 2 bases, with 14 bases remaining between them. This CDR3 comprises 15 residues. The germline gives CDR1 MRHNA, CDR2 SNTAGT.

The chain links TRBV4-2 to TRBJ2-7; no reliable D call. The germline gives CDR1 LGHNA, CDR2 YNFKEQ. The ends were cut back, 4 bases at V and 3 bases at J, with 7 bases in the middle. The CDR3 is 12 residues long. The CDR3 nucleotides read TGTGCCAGCAGCCCTACCTGCTACGAGCAGTACTTC. This codes for CASSPTCYEQYF.

The chain links TRBV28 to TRBJ2-1, with TRBD1 matching over 8 bases. Trimming took 6 bases from V and 0 from J; bases not matched to a gene: 7. This CDR3 region has 16 residues. The germline CDR1 and CDR2 sequences are MDHEN and SYDVKM. CDR3 amino acids: CASRVWDRSSYNEQFF. The CDR3 DNA follows: TGTGCCAGCAGAGTCTGGGACAGGAGCTCCTACAATGAGCAGTTCTTC. Drawing the rest from reference TRBV28 and TRBJ2-1, the complete variable domain is DVKVTQSSRYLVKRTGEKVFLECVQDMDHENMFWYRQDPGLGLRLIYFSYDVKMKEKGDIPEGYSVSREKKERFSLILESASTNQTSMYLCASRVWDRSSYNEQFFGPGTRLTVL.